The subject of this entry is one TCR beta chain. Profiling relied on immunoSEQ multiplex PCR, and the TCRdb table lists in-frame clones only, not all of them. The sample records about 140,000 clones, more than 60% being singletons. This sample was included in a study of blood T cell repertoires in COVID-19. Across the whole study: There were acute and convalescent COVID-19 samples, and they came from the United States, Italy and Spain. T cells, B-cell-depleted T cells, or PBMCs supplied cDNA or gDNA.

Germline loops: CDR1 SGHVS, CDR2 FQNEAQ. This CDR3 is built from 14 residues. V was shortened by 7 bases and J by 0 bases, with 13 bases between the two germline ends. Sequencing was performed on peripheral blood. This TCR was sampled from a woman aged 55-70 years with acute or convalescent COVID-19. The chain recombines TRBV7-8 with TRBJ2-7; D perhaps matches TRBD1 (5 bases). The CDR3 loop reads CASTRRGFSYEQYF. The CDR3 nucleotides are TGTGCCAGCACCAGAAGGGGTTTCTCCTACGAGCAGTACTTC. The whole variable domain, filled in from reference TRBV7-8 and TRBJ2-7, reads GAGVSQSPRYKVAKRGQDVALRCDPISGHVSLFWYQQALGQGPEFLTYFQNEAQLDKSGLPSDRFFAERPEGSVSTLKIQRTQQEDSAVYLCASTRRGFSYEQYFGPGTRLTVT.